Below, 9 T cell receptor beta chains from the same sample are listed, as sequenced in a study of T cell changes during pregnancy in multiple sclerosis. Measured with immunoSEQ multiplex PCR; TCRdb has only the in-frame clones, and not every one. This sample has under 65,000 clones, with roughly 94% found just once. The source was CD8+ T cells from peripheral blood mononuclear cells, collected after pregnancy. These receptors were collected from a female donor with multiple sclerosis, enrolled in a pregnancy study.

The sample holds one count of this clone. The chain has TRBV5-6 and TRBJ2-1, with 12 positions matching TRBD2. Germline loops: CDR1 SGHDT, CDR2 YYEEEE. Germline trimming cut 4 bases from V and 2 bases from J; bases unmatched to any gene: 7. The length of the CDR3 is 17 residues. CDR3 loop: CASSLTSGRMTYNEQFF. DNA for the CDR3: TGTGCCAGCAGCCTTACTAGCGGGAGGATGACCTACAATGAGCAGTTCTTC.

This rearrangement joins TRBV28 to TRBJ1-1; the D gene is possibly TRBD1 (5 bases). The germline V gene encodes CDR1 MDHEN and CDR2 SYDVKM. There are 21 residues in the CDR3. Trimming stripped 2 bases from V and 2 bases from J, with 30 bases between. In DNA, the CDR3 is TGTGCCAGCAGTTTAGGCCAGGGCCTTTTTTCCCCACGGGGGGAAAACACTGAAGCTTTCTTT. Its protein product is CASSLGQGLFSPRGENTEAFF.

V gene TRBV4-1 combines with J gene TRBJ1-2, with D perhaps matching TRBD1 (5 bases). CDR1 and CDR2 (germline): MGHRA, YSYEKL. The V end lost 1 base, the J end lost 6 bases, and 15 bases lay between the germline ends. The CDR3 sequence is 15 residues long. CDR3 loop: CASSQVSGGGDGYTF. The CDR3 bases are TGCGCCAGCAGCCAAGTATCCGGGGGGGGAGATGGCTACACCTTC.

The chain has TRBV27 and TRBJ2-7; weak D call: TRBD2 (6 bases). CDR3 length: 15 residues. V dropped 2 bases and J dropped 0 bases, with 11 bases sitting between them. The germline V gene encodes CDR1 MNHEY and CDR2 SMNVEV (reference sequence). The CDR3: CASSLRGGASYEQYF. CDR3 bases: TGTGCCAGCAGTTTAAGGGGCGGGGCCTCCTACGAGCAGTACTTC.

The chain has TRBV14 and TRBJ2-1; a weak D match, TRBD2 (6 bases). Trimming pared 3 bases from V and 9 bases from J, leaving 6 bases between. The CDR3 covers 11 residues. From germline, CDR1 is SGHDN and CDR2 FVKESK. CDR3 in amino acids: CASSQGLEQFF. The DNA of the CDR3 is TGTGCCAGCAGCCAGGGACTTGAGCAGTTCTTC.

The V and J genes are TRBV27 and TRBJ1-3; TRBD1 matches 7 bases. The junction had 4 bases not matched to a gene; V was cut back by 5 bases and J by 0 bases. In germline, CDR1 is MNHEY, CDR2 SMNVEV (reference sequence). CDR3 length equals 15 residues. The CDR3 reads CASSVTGNSGNTIYF. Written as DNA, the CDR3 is TGTGCCAGCAGTGTGACAGGGAACTCTGGAAACACCATATATTTT.

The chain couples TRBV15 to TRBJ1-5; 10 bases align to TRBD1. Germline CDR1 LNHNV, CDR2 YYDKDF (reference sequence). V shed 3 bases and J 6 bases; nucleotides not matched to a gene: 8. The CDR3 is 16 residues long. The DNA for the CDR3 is TGTGCCACCAGCAGCTTCGGGACAGGGGTTCGTCAGCCCCAGCATTTT. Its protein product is CATSSFGTGVRQPQHF.

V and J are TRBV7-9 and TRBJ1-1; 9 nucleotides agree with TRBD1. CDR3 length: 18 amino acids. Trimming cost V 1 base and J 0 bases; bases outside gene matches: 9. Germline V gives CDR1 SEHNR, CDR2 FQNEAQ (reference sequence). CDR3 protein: CASSLGSGQGNLNTEAFF. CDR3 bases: TGTGCCAGCAGCTTAGGGTCGGGACAGGGAAACTTGAACACTGAAGCTTTCTTT.

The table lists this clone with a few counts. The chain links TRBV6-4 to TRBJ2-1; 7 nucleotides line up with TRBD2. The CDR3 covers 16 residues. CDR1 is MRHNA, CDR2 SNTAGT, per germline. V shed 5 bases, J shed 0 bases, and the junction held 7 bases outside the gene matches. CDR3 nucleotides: TGTGCCAGCAGTCCTGGGGACTATCCCTCCTACAATGAGCAGTTCTTC. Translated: CASSPGDYPSYNEQFF.